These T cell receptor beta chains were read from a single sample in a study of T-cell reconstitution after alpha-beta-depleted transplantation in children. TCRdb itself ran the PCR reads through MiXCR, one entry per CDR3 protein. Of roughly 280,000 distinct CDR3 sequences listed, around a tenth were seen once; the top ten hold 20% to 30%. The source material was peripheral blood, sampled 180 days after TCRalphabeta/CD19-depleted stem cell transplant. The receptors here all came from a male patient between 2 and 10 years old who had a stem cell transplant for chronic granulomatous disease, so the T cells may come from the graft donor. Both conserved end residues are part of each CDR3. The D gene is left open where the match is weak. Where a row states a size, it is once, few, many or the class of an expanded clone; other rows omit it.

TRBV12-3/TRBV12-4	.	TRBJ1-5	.	TGTGCCAGCAGAGACAGTGTTAATCAGCCCCAGCATTTT	CASRDSVNQPQHF
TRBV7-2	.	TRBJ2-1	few	TGTGCCAGCGCGTACAGGGAATCGGTCTACAATGAGCAGTTCTTC	CASAYRESVYNEQFF
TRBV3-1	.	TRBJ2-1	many	TGTGCCAGCAGCCAAGCGAGGGGTGTTCTCAATGAGCAGTTCTTC	CASSQARGVLNEQFF
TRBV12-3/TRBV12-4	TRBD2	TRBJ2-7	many	TGTGCCAGCACGGCTCTGATCGGGACTAGCGGGAGAACGGAGCAGTACTTC	CASTALIGTSGRTEQYF
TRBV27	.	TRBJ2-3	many	TGTGCCAGCAGTTTATGGGCGGACACAGATACGCAGTATTTT	CASSLWADTDTQYF
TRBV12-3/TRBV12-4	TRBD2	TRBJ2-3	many	TGTGCCAGCAGCCGCCGCGCCGGGACTAGCGGGGGGCAAGGGCAGTATTTT	CASSRRAGTSGGQGQYF
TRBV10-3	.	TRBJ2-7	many	TGTGCCGTAGGGGGGGGAAACGAGCAGTACTTC	CAVGGGNEQYF
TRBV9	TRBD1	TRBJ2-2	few	TGTGCCAGCAGCGTAAACACAGGGGGATCCGGGGAGCTGTTTTTT	CASSVNTGGSGELFF
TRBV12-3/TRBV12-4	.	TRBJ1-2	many	TGTGCCAGCAGCCAAGGGGTGTATGGCTACACCTTC	CASSQGVYGYTF
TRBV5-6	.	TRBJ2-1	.	TGTGCCAGCAGCTCCCGGTATGGGTTCTACAATGAGCAGTTCTTC	CASSSRYGFYNEQFF
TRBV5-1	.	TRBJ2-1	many	TGCGCCAGCAGCTTCCCCTGGAGCCCTAGCTCCTACAATGAGCAGTTCTTC	CASSFPWSPSSYNEQFF
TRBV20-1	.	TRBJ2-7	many	TGCAGTGCTAGAGGAAGCGGGTTCTCCTACGAGCAGTACTTC	CSARGSGFSYEQYF
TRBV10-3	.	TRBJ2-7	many	TGTGCCATCGGAGCGCGGCACGAGCAGTACTTC	CAIGARHEQYF
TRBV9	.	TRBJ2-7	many	TGTGCCAGCAGCGTAGGAGGGGGGGACTCCTACGAGCAGTACTTC	CASSVGGGDSYEQYF
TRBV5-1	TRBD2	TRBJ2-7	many	TGCGCCAGCAGCTCGGGCGGGAGCCGGCACGAGCAGTACTTC	CASSSGGSRHEQYF
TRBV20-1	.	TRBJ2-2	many	TGCAGTGCCAGGGGGGTAACCGGGGAGCTGTTTTTT	CSARGVTGELFF
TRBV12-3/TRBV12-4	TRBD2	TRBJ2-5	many	TGTGCCACAGGTTCTGGCGGGAGCCAAGAGACCCAGTACTTC	CATGSGGSQETQYF
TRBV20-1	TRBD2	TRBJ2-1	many	TGCAGTGCTAGTGGTAGGACTAGCGGGAGGAATGAGCAGTTCTTC	CSASGRTSGRNEQFF
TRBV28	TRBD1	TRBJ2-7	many	TGTGCCAGCAGTTTATTAGGGGGCTCCAACGAGCAGTACTTC	CASSLLGGSNEQYF
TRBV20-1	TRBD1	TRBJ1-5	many	TGCAGTGCTAGAAGGACAGGGAGCAATCAGCCCCAGCATTTT	CSARRTGSNQPQHF
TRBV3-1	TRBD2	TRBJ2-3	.	TGTGCCAGCTGTTTATTCGTGCTAGCGGGGGGGCCCCGCACAGATACGCAGTATTTT	CASCLFVLAGGPRTDTQYF
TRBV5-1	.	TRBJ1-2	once	TGCGCCAGCAGCCCCGCCGGGGGAACAGTTGGCTACACCTTC	CASSPAGGTVGYTF
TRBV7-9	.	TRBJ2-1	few	TGTGCCAGCAGCTTAACAGGGCTACTCGGCGGGGGCAATGAGCAGTTCTTC	CASSLTGLLGGGNEQFF
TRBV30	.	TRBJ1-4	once	TGTGCCTGGAGTCTTGGGACCCCCTCTGAAAAACTGTTTTTT	CAWSLGTPSEKLFF
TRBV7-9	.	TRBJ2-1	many	TGTGCCAGCAGCTTAATTAGGAGTAAATCATACAATGAGCAGTTCTTC	CASSLIRSKSYNEQFF
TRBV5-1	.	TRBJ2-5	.	TGCGCCAGCAGCCTGGGCAGGGGAGGAGAGGAGACCCAGTACTTC	CASSLGRGGEETQYF
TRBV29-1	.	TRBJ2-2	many	TGCAGCGTATCCAGGGGGGATGGCGGGCTGTTTTTT	CSVSRGDGGLFF
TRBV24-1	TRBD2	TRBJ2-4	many	TGTGCCACCAGTGCCGGGACTAGGGGGGTGGAGAGAAACATTCAGTACTTC	CATSAGTRGVERNIQYF
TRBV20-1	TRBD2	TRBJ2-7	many	TGCAGTGCTAGGGGTAGCGGGAGGTTTGTCCCCTACGAGCAGTACTTC	CSARGSGRFVPYEQYF
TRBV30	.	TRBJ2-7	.	TGTGCCCGGAGTTCTTCCCGGTGGAGCAGAGGCGGGCCGGAGTACTTC	CARSSSRWSRGGPEYF
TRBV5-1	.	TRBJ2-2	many	TGCGCCAGCAGCTTGCAGGGTGGGGAGCTGTTTTTT	CASSLQGGELFF
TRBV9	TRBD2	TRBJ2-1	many	TGTGCCAGCAGCGTGGTCCGGTGGCGGGAGACCGATGAGCAGTTCTTC	CASSVVRWRETDEQFF
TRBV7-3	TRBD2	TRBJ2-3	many	TGTGCCAGCAGCCATGGTGCGGGGGGGGCCGTAGATACGCAGTATTTT	CASSHGAGGAVDTQYF
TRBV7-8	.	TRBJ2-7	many	TGTGCCAGCAGCTTGGCAGGGACCTACGAGCAGTACTTC	CASSLAGTYEQYF
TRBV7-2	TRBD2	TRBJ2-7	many	TGTGCCAGCAGCTTAGTCTGGCGGGAGGGAATGACCTACGAGCAGTACTTC	CASSLVWREGMTYEQYF
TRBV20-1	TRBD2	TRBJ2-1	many	TGCAGTGCTTCCCAGAGGACAGGACTAGCGGGAACCAATGAGCAGTTCTTC	CSASQRTGLAGTNEQFF
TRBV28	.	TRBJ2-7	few	TGTGCCAGCAGTTTACCTGCGGGATCCTATACCTACGAGCAGTACTTC	CASSLPAGSYTYEQYF
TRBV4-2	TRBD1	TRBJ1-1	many	TGTGCCAGCAGCCAAGGAACAGGGGGGAACACTGAAGCTTTCTTT	CASSQGTGGNTEAFF
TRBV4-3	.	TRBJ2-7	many	TGCGCCAGCAGCCAAGAGACAGGTGGCGAGCAGTACTTC	CASSQETGGEQYF